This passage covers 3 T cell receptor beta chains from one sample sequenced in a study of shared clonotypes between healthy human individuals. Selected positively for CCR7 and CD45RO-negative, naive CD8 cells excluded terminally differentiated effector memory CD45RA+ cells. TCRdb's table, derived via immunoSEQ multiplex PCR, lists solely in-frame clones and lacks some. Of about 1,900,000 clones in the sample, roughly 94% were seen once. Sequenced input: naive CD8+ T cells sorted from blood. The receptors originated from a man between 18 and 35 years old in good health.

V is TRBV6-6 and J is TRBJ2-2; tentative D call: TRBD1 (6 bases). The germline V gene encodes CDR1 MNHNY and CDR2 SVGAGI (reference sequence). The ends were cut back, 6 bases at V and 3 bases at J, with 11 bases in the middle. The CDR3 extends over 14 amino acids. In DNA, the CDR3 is TGTGCCAGCAGAACACAGGGCTACACCGGGGAGCTGTTTTTT. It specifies CASRTQGYTGELFF.

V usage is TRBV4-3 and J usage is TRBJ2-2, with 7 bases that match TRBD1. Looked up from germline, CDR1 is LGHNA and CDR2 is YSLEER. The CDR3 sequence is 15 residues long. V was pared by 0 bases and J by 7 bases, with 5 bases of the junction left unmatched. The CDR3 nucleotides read TGCGCCAGCAGCCAAGAACAGGGGTTCGGCGGGGAGCTGTTTTTT. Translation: CASSQEQGFGGELFF.

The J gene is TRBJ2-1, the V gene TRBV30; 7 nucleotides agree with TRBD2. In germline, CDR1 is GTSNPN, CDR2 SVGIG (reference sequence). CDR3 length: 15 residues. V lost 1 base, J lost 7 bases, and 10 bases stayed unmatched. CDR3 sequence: CAWSDRLAPLNEQFF. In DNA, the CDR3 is TGTGCCTGGAGTGACCGACTAGCCCCACTTAATGAGCAGTTCTTC.